This T cell receptor (beta chain) was retrieved from a study of blood T cell repertoires in COVID-19 (TCRdb year 2020). About the full investigation: Collaborator samples came from the United States, Italy and Spain and covered acute and convalescent phases of COVID-19. The material from the prospective study consisted of cDNA or gDNA derived from T cells, B-cell-depleted T cells, or PBMCs. The dataset comprised deeply sampled blood TCRbeta repertoires from subjects exposed to, actively infected with, or recovered from COVID-19. The repertoires were released in a freely available public database meant as a resource for research on the immune response to SARS-CoV-2. The samples were drawn from the first 160 participants of the ongoing ImmuneRACE study and from 1,200 or so subjects provided by 6 global collaborators. The sample metadata nearly always contained a de-identified subject ID, COVID-19 status, age in years and sex. Where available, HLA class I and class II types were obtained from metadata supplied by the sample provider rather than from assay-based typing.

Based on the germline V gene, the CDR1 and CDR2 sequences are ENHRY and SYGVKD. Taken from cysteine to phenylalanine, the CDR3 has 14 residues. Just CDR3 DNA is preserved here, 42 bases in frame from base 1. The trim is 7 bases for V and 1 base for J, with a gap of 13 bases between the germline ends. Note on this clone: The target of this receptor is not known. Base qualities are not at hand, and no much larger clone is one base apart.

What the study reported, not specific to this receptor: The amount of clinical and demographic metadata varied by source and participant and was provided uncurated.

Collaborating institutions collected whole blood in K2EDTA tubes following their own protocols. For TCRbeta analysis, collaborator samples were shipped as frozen whole blood, as isolated PBMCs, or as DNA extracted from either sample type. TCRbeta CDR3 regions were amplified from genomic DNA using the immunoSEQ Assay, a bias-controlled multiplex PCR. In the source study's methods: Nucleated cell counts per sample were estimated from amplification of reference gene primers within the assay. To quantify the absolute abundance of each unique TCRbeta CDR3 rearrangement, sequence reads were collapsed and filtered. For each sample, productive Simpson clonality was calculated as the square root of Simpson's diversity index over productive rearrangements. Here the immuneACCESS table is served through TCRdb, limited to in-frame sequences with V and J called. Missing clones are a known gap in these copies; in checked studies unresolved V genes cover under half, and the rest lacks a known reason. That table is the source of V, J and clone size, and D and trimming were worked out from the DNA. The sample table contains roughly 95,000 clones; only one count was recorded for 70% to 90% of them. The top ten hold about 4% of the sample.

Here the chain combines TRBV10-3 and TRBJ1-1, with the D gene too uncertain to name. Sequenced sample: peripheral blood. The TCR was taken from a man in his sixties with acute or convalescent COVID-19. The DNA sequence is TGTGCCATCACTGCAGCGACTGGGAACACTGAAGCTTTCTTT. It translates to CAITAATGNTEAFF.